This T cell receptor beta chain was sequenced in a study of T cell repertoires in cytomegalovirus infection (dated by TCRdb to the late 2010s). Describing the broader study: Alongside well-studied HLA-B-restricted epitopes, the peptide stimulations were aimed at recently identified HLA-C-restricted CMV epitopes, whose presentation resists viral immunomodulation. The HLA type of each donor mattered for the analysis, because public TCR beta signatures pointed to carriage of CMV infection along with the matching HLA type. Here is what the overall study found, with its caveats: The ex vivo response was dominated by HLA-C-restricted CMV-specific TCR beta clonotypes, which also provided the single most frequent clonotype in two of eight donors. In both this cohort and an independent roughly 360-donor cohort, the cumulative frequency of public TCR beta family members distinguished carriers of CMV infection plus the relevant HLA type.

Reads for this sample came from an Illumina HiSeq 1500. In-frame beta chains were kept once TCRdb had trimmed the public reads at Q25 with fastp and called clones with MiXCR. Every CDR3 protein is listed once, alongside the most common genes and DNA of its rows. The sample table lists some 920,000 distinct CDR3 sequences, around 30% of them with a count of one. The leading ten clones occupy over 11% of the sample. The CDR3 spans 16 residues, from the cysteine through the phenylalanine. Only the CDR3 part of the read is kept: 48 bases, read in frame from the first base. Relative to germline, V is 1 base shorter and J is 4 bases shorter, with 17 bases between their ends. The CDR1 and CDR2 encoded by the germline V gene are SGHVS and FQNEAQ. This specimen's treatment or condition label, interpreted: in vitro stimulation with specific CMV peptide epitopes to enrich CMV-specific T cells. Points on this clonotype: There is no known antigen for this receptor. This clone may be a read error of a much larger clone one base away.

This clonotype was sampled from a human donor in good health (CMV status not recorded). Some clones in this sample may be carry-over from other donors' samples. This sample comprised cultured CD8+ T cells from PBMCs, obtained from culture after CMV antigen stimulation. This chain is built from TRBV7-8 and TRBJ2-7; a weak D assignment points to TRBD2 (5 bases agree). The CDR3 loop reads CASSLGLTSPPYEQYF. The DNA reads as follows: TGTGCCAGCAGCTTAGGACTAACGTCACCTCCATACGAGCAGTACTTC.